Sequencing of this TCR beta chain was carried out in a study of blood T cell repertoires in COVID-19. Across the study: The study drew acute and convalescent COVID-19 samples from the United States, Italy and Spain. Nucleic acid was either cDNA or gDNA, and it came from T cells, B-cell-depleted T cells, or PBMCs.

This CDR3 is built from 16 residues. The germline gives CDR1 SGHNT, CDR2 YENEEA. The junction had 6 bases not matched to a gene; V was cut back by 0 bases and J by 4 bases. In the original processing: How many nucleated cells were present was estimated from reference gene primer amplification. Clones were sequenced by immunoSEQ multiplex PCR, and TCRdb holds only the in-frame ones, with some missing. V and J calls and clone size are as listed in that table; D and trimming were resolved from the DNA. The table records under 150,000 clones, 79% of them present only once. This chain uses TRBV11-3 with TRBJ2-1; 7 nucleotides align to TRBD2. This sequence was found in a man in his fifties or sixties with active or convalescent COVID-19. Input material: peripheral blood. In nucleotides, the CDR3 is TGTGCCAGCAGCTTAGACACTAGCGCCGCGTACAATGAGCAGTTCTTC. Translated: CASSLDTSAAYNEQFF. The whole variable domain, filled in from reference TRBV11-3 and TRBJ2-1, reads EAGVVQSPRYKIIEKKQPVAFWCNPISGHNTLYWYLQNLGQGPELLIRYENEEAVDDSQLPKDRFSAERLKGVDSTLKIQPAELGDSAVYLCASSLDTSAAYNEQFFGPGTRLTVL.